The 2 T cell receptor beta chains reported below all come from one sample, sequenced in a study of beta chain features in type 1 diabetes. Expressed TCRB transcripts were sequenced after all isolated RNA was converted to cDNA. Method: immunoSEQ multiplex PCR; TCRdb's copy keeps in-frame clones and lacks some. This table has about 320,000 clones, 12% to 15% appearing once. The sample consisted of central memory CD4+ T cells from blood. The receptors stem from a man aged 25-45 years in good health.

This chain uses TRBV27 with TRBJ2-1, with 12 bases matching TRBD1. The germline V gene has CDR1 MNHEY and CDR2 SMNVEV (reference sequence). V lost 7 bases, J lost 8 bases, and 15 bases stayed unmatched. This CDR3 spans 17 amino acids. The CDR3 spells CASNPQTGTGGRDEQFF. In DNA form, the CDR3 reads TGTGCCAGCAACCCCCAAACCGGGACAGGGGGCAGGGATGAGCAGTTCTTC.

The chain combines TRBV5-4 with TRBJ2-1; 11 nucleotides match TRBD2. The junction had 6 bases not matched to a gene; V was cut back by 5 bases and J by 8 bases. In germline, CDR1 is SGHNT, CDR2 YYREEE (reference sequence). This CDR3 is built from 14 residues. The CDR3 sequence is CASSTSGRGYEQFF. The CDR3 nucleotides are TGTGCCAGCAGTACTAGCGGGAGAGGCTATGAGCAGTTCTTC. Using reference TRBV5-4 and TRBJ2-1 for the parts outside the CDR3, the full variable domain is ETGVTQSPTHLIKTRGQQVTLRCSSQSGHNTVSWYQQALGQGPQFIFQYYREEENGRGNFPPRFSGLQFPNYSSELNVNALELDDSALYLCASSTSGRGYEQFFGPGTRLTVL.